This T cell receptor beta chain originates from a study of cytomegalovirus exposure and HLA in healthy donors. Study in general: Among the approximately 400 genotyped donors, about 81% were placed in the Caucasian-associated ancestry cluster.

This CDR3 has 15 amino acids. Germline loops: CDR1 MNHEY, CDR2 SVGAGI. V lost 7 bases to trimming and J lost 3 bases, with 19 bases between them. Use of 60 Vbeta and 13 Jbeta primers characterized the PCR. Methods used by the authors: It was a later analysis that counted about 80 million unique TCR beta chains, of which 8.5 million to 12 million were shared. Measured with immunoSEQ multiplex PCR; TCRdb has only the in-frame clones, and not every one. The D gene and trimming were derived from the DNA, and the V and J assignments and clone size from that table. The table lists some 200,000 clones, over 65% of them singletons, with roughly 0.62% in the top ten. Overall study findings and caveats: In a later analysis, at a false discovery rate of 0.05, under 20,000 TCR beta sequences were associated with HLA alleles.

Regarding this clone: Its antigen is as yet unknown.

The source material was PBMCs. The chain recombines TRBV6-5 with TRBJ2-7, with D perhaps TRBD2 (7 bases). The sequence was collected from a man aged 18-30 years in good health and CMV-seronegative. In nucleotides, the CDR3 is TGTGCCAGCACCGCAACACAGGGACTAAGCTACGAGCAGTACTTC. Its protein is CASTATQGLSYEQYF.